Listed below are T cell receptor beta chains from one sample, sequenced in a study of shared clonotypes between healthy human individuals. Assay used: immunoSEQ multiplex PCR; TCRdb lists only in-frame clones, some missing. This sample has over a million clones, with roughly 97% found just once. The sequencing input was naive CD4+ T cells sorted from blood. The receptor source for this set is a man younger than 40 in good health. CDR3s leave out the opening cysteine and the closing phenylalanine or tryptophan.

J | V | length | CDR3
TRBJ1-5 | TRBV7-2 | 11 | ASSLGTGGSQH
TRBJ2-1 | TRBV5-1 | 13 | ASSSTMRPYNEQF
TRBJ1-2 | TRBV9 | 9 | ASSVGYGYT
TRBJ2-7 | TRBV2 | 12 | ASSGPALAVEQY
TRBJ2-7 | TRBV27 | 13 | ASSNKPGQGSEQY
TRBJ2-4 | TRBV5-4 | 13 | ASSADRGAKNIQY
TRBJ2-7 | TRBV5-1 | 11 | ASSSEGSHEQY
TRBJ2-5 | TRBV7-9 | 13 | ASIPNTGWEETQY
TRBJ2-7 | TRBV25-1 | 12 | ASSDLSDSYEQY
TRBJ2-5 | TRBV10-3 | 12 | AISEYRSGETQY
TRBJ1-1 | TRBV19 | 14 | ASSLSGAGMNTEAF
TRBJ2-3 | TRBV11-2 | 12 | ASSTAGGTDTQY
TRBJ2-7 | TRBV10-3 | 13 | AISDDGRSSYEQY
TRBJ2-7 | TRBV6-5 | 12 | ASSNAGQFYEQY
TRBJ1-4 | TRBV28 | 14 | ASSPHQGARDEKLF
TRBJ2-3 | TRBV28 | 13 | ASKSEGGRGDTQY
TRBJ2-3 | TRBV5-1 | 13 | ASSLGTGSRDTQY
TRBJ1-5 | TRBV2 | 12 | ASRASLGNQPQH
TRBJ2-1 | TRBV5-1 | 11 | ASSLEGDRNQF
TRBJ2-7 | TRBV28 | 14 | ASSQRRGMLTYEQY
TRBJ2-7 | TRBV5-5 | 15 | ASSLRPPTGGGYEQY
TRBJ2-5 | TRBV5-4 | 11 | ASSPISGETQY
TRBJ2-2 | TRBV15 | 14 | ATSRGGSSSAGELF
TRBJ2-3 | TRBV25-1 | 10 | ATSPGTDTQY
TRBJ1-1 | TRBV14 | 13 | ASSQRTGMNTEAF
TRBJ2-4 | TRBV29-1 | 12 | SVRQRLTKNIQY